The sequence of this TCR beta chain was determined in a study of cytomegalovirus exposure and HLA in healthy donors. Points from the study as a whole: Upon later analysis, HLA-associated TCR beta chains proved more clonally expanded than other, equally common chains. A missense variant in DCLRE1C was later tied to TCR beta V- and J-gene trimming.

As for this clone: Its antigen is not known.

PCR primers comprised 60 Vbeta and 13 Jbeta primers. Profiled with immunoSEQ multiplex PCR; TCRdb holds only in-frame clones, not every one. This sample yields fewer than 250,000 clones, of which around 80% are seen a single time; 5.5% to 7.5% belongs to the top ten. This sequence was found in a man aged 40-49 years in good health and CMV-seropositive. The source material was PBMCs.

The DNA for the CDR3 is TGTGCCAGCAGCTCAGGGACAGCTTATGGCTACACCTTC. Translated, it gives CASSSGTAYGYTF. This rearrangement joins TRBV5-4 to TRBJ1-2, with TRBD1 identical over 7 bases. This CDR3 spans 13 amino acids. J was trimmed by 5 bases and V by 3 bases; bases with no gene match: 4. Germline V CDR1 and CDR2: SGHNT, YYREEE (reference sequence).